One sample yielded the 26 T cell receptor beta chains listed below, sequenced in a study of blood T cells in healthy people across ages. A second PCR of 7 to 11 cycles used a sample-barcoded 5' primer and a J-beta primer mix. TCRdb redid the calling of the 5' RACE reads with MiXCR, one entry per CDR3 protein. This table holds some 1.7 million distinct CDR3 sequences, 28% found once. The sequencing sample was made of blood. The receptors derive from a young woman in good health.

The chain employs TRBV4-1 and TRBJ2-6; 8 bases are a match to TRBD2. V shed 7 bases and J 1 base; nucleotides not matched to a gene: 12. CDR1 is MGHRA, CDR2 YSYEKL, per germline. The CDR3 sequence is 18 residues long. Here the CDR3 DNA reads TGCGCCAGCACCCCGGACGGGGGGGTCGGTTCTGGGGCCAACGTCCTGACTTTC. Its translation: CASTPDGGVGSGANVLTF.

This clonotype showed up just a few times. The V gene is TRBV7-9, the J gene TRBJ2-5, with TRBD1 matching over 7 bases. Germline V gene data show CDR1 as SEHNR and CDR2 as FQNEAQ (reference sequence). The ends lost 6 bases at V and 5 bases at J; junction bases unmatched: 9. This CDR3 is built from 14 residues. The CDR3 DNA follows: TGTGCCAGCAGTACTTACAGGGGTGCGGAGACCCAGTACTTC. Protein sequence: CASSTYRGAETQYF.

The chain employs TRBV5-1 and TRBJ1-1; unclear D gene. This CDR3 contains 14 residues. V dropped 4 bases and J dropped 4 bases, with 14 bases sitting between them. The germline V gene has CDR1 SGHRS and CDR2 YFSETQ. The CDR3 DNA sequence: TGCGCCAGCAGCGGGCTGGGTAGAAGCACTGAAGCTTTCTTT. It encodes CASSGLGRSTEAFF.

V gene TRBV30 combines with J gene TRBJ2-5, with a weak D call TRBD2 (6 bases). This CDR3 has 12 residues. Germline values: CDR1 GTSNPN, CDR2 SVGIG (reference sequence). Trimming removed 4 bases at V and 5 bases at J, with 11 bases between. The DNA of the CDR3 is TGTGCCTGGAAGGGACTCCCGGAGACCCAGTACTTC. Protein product: CAWKGLPETQYF.

This clonotype was observed a few times. The gene calls are TRBV11-2 and TRBJ2-3; TRBD1 aligns across 7 bases. This CDR3 is built from 15 residues. Trimming cost V 5 bases and J 2 bases; bases outside gene matches: 7. Germline CDR1 SGHAT, CDR2 FQNNGV. CDR3: CASSPGTAYTDTQYF. The CDR3 region has the DNA TGTGCCAGCAGCCCGGGGACAGCCTACACAGATACGCAGTATTTT.

This rearrangement joins TRBV30 to TRBJ2-3; TRBD2 aligns across 11 bases. Germline CDR1 reads GTSNPN; CDR2 reads SVGIG (reference sequence). After removal of 3 bases from V and 3 bases from J, the junction contained 5 bases not matched to a gene. The CDR3 consists of 15 residues. The CDR3 DNA is TGTGCCTGGAGACTAGCGGGAGCGGGGACAGATACGCAGTATTTT. It encodes CAWRLAGAGTDTQYF.

The rearrangement links TRBV7-6 to TRBJ2-3, with 13 bases fitting TRBD2. The germline CDR1 and CDR2 sequences are SGHVS and FNYEAQ. The CDR3 runs to 19 residues. The J segment lost 4 bases and the V segment lost 1 base, leaving 11 bases of the junction unmatched. The CDR3 spells CASSLDSTSGRAESDTQYF. CDR3 coding DNA: TGTGCCAGCAGCTTAGATTCCACTAGCGGGAGGGCCGAGTCAGATACGCAGTATTTT.

This chain joins TRBV4-1 and TRBJ2-1; tentatively, D is TRBD2 (6 bases). Trimming pared 4 bases from V and 7 bases from J, leaving 20 bases between. The CDR3 consists of 16 residues. Germline V gives CDR1 MGHRA, CDR2 YSYEKL. The CDR3 DNA reads as TGCGCCAGCAGCCGGACGCCGGGACTTTTAGATAATGAGCAGTTCTTC. This sequence encodes CASSRTPGLLDNEQFF.

About this clonotype: A junction end diverges from the germline sequence, so it may reflect a read error. The CDR3 bases are TGTGCCAGCAGAAACATCCCCCGGGAAGATGCGCAGTATTTT. This encodes CASRNIPREDAQYF. This rearrangement joins TRBV12-3 or TRBV12-4 to TRBJ2-3; D possibly corresponds to TRBD2 (5 bases). This CDR3 has 14 residues.

This clonotype was recorded a few times. The J gene is TRBJ2-2, the V gene TRBV29-1; possibly TRBD2 for D (5 bases). This CDR3 spans 15 amino acids. Germline lookup yields CDR1 SQVTM and CDR2 ANQGSEA. Trimming removed 7 bases at V and 5 bases at J, with 20 bases between. The CDR3 DNA follows: TGCAGCGCCCAAGCGGAAGGAAGGACTACCGGGGAGCTGTTTTTT. Translated: CSAQAEGRTTGELFF.

The CDR3 is CASSPDLTGEQFF. DNA of the CDR3: TGTGCCAGCAGCCCAGACCTTACGGGGGAGCAGTTCTTC. This rearrangement joins TRBV3-1 to TRBJ2-1; a possible D gene is TRBD2 (5 bases). The CDR3 consists of 13 residues. Germline V gene data show CDR1 as LGHDT and CDR2 as YNNKEL (reference sequence). Trimming took off 4 bases at V and 10 bases at J, with 14 bases between the two ends.

V usage is TRBV7-8 and J usage is TRBJ1-4; no clear D. Per the germline V gene, CDR1 is SGHVS and CDR2 is FQNEAQ. The length of the CDR3 is 15 residues. Trimming took off 0 bases at V and 7 bases at J, with 12 bases between the two ends. The CDR3: CASSLALAGSEKLFF. CDR3 sequence (DNA): TGTGCCAGCAGCTTAGCGTTAGCAGGATCTGAAAAACTGTTTTTT. Full variable domain (rest looked up from reference TRBV7-8 and TRBJ1-4): GAGVSQSPRYKVAKRGQDVALRCDPISGHVSLFWYQQALGQGPEFLTYFQNEAQLDKSGLPSDRFFAERPEGSVSTLKIQRTQQEDSAVYLCASSLALAGSEKLFFGSGTQLSVL.

The chain employs TRBV11-2 and TRBJ2-3; D ambiguous. Germline V gene sequence: CDR1 SGHAT, CDR2 FQNNGV. Deletions cut 7 bases from V and 13 bases from J, with 21 bases between. This CDR3 spans 13 amino acids. Written as DNA, the CDR3 is TGTGCCAGCACCTCACCGACCTCCCCCCGGGAGTATTTT. Protein product: CASTSPTSPREYF.

This clonotype was observed at least ten times. The chain carries TRBV7-9 and TRBJ2-1; tentatively, D is TRBD1 (6 bases). Trimming stripped 1 base from V and 7 bases from J, with 11 bases between. The CDR3 sequence is 14 residues long. From germline, CDR1 is SEHNR and CDR2 FQNEAQ (reference sequence). The CDR3 region has the DNA TGTGCCAGCAGCTTAGTGGGAAGGGGGAATGAGCAGTTCTTC. Protein product: CASSLVGRGNEQFF.

The chain is built from TRBV15 and TRBJ2-3; 11 positions agree with TRBD2. CDR3 length: 16 residues. V trimming: 0 bases; J trimming: 5 bases; junction bases outside the gene matches: 4. Germline values: CDR1 LNHNV, CDR2 YYDKDF (reference sequence). The CDR3 loop is CATSRDRGLAGDTQYF. The CDR3 DNA follows: TGTGCCACCAGCAGAGATCGTGGACTAGCGGGAGATACGCAGTATTTT.

The genes are TRBV19 and TRBJ1-5, with D possibly being TRBD1 (6 bases). The V gene lost 6 bases and the J gene lost 9 bases, with 9 bases spanning the gap. Per germline, CDR1 LNHDA and CDR2 SQIVND (reference sequence). The CDR3 spans 11 residues. CDR3: CASSRGGPQHF. In nucleotides, the CDR3 is TGTGCCAGTAGCCGAGGGGGGCCCCAGCATTTT.

This clonotype turned up a few times. The V call is TRBV12-3 or TRBV12-4, the J call TRBJ1-2; the D is unclear. There are 15 residues in the CDR3. Trimming removed 0 bases from V and 2 bases from J, with 10 bases in between. CDR3 in amino acids: CASSLALDPNYGYTF. The CDR3 DNA reads TGTGCCAGCAGTTTAGCGCTGGATCCCAACTATGGCTACACCTTC.

This clonotype was observed many times. The chain recombines TRBV5-4 with TRBJ2-1, with 7 bases lining up with TRBD1. This CDR3 region has 13 residues. J was trimmed by 6 bases and V by 5 bases; bases with no gene match: 5. Germline lookup yields CDR1 SGHNT and CDR2 YYREEE (reference sequence). The CDR3 reads CASSPDRFNEQFF. The CDR3, as DNA: TGTGCCAGCAGTCCGGACAGGTTCAATGAGCAGTTCTTC.

This clonotype was seen a handful of times. V gene TRBV15 combines with J gene TRBJ2-7, with D maybe TRBD1 (6 bases). Germline V gene sequence: CDR1 LNHNV, CDR2 YYDKDF (reference sequence). Trimming took off 0 bases at V and 1 base at J, with 19 bases between the two ends. The CDR3 runs 18 residues. The CDR3, as DNA: TGTGCCACCAGCAGAGATTCGATCAGGGGCAGGGGATCCTACGAGCAGTACTTC. Its protein is CATSRDSIRGRGSYEQYF.

The chain links TRBV6-5 to TRBJ2-2, with TRBD1 matching over 8 bases. This CDR3 contains 13 residues. V gave up 7 bases and J gave up 6 bases; unmatched junction bases: 4. Looked up from germline, CDR1 is MNHEY and CDR2 is SVGAGI. The CDR3 DNA follows: TGTGCCAGCACCAGGACAGGGTCCGGGGAGCTGTTTTTT. Protein: CASTRTGSGELFF.

This sequence joins TRBV24-1 and TRBJ2-7; D call uncertain. The V end was cut by 6 bases, the J end by 3 bases, with 5 bases between. CDR1 is KGHDR, CDR2 SFDVKD, per germline. The CDR3 extends over 11 amino acids. The DNA of the CDR3 is TGTGCCACCAGTCACGGCTACGAGCAGTACTTC. It translates to CATSHGYEQYF.

The chain uses TRBV27 and TRBJ2-7; 8 bases are a match to TRBD1. Germline CDR1 is MNHEY and CDR2 is SMNVEV (reference sequence). The trim removed 9 bases at V and 2 bases at J, leaving 9 bases unmatched. The CDR3 spans 14 residues. The CDR3 DNA reads TGTGCCAGTATCCGGGACAGGCCACCCTACGAGCAGTACTTC. Protein: CASIRDRPPYEQYF.

There are many counts of this clonotype. V is TRBV4-3 and J is TRBJ2-7; 7 bases fit TRBD1. V lost 0 bases to trimming and J lost 3 bases; unmatched junction nucleotides: 8. This CDR3 region has 16 residues. Germline CDR1 LGHNA, CDR2 YSLEER. For the CDR3, the DNA is TGCGCCAGCAGCCAAGAGCATGGGACAGCGAGCTACGAGCAGTACTTC. Translated, it gives CASSQEHGTASYEQYF.

This clonotype has a single count. This may arise from a read error, as a much more abundant clone is one base away. The chain employs TRBV7-2 and TRBJ2-1; D might be TRBD1 (6 bases). The V end was cut by 6 bases, the J end by 2 bases, with 17 bases between. The CDR3 totals 16 residues. Germline CDR1 SGHTA, CDR2 FQGNSA. CDR3 residues: CASRRGRGHAYNEQFF. CDR3 bases: TGTGCCAGCAGGAGAGGCAGGGGCCATGCCTACAATGAGCAGTTCTTC.

This clonotype was counted between two and nine times. This sequence joins TRBV5-1 and TRBJ2-1; D is perhaps TRBD1 (6 bases). The germline V gene has CDR1 SGHRS and CDR2 YFSETQ. V gave up 3 bases and J gave up 3 bases, with 10 bases separating them. CDR3 length: 14 residues. The CDR3 DNA reads TGCGCCAGCAGCTCCGGGACACTCTACAATGAGCAGTTCTTC. Protein product: CASSSGTLYNEQFF.

This chain joins TRBV7-9 and TRBJ1-5, with D tentatively TRBD1 (5 bases). CDR1 is SEHNR, CDR2 FQNEAQ, per germline (reference sequence). CDR3 size: 15 residues. Trimming took off 4 bases at V and 7 bases at J, with 17 bases between the two ends. For the CDR3, the DNA is TGTGCCAGCAGCTCCGGGGCGGGGGTCTGGCAGCCCCAGCATTTT. Its protein product is CASSSGAGVWQPQHF.